This passage covers 18 T cell receptor beta chains from one sample sequenced in a study of blood T cells in healthy people across ages. Through a sample-barcoded 5' primer and a J-beta primer mix, a second PCR was run for roughly 6 to 11 cycles. MiXCR, applied by TCRdb to the 5' RACE reads, yields one record per CDR3 protein. This repertoire shows 730,000 or so distinct CDR3 sequences, 40% to 45% found once; its top ten account for 30%. Sequencing input: blood. These receptors all stem from a man older than 75 in good health.

V usage is TRBV28 and J usage is TRBJ1-4; weak D call: TRBD1 (5 bases). Germline V gene data show CDR1 as MDHEN and CDR2 as SYDVKM. With 3 bases removed from V and 4 bases from J, the gap between germline ends came to 18 bases. The CDR3 runs to 17 residues. The CDR3 DNA follows: TGTGCCAGCAGTTTGTCAGGGATACAGTATTTTAATGAAAAACTGTTTTTT. Amino acids: CASSLSGIQYFNEKLFF. The complete variable domain, with remaining parts taken from reference TRBV28 and TRBJ1-4, reads DVKVTQSSRYLVKRTGEKVFLECVQDMDHENMFWYRQDPGLGLRLIYFSYDVKMKEKGDIPEGYSVSREKKERFSLILESASTNQTSMYLCASSLSGIQYFNEKLFFGSGTQLSVL.

The gene calls are TRBV10-1 and TRBJ2-3; 9 bases agree with TRBD2. Trimming cost V 5 bases and J 5 bases; bases outside gene matches: 11. The CDR3 totals 16 residues. Germline lookup yields CDR1 WNHNN and CDR2 SYGVQD (reference sequence). In DNA, the CDR3 is TGCGCCAGCAGTCCGATGGGACGAGCGGGAGGAGATACGCAGTATTTT. Residues: CASSPMGRAGGDTQYF.

J is TRBJ2-3 and V is TRBV7-2; tentatively, D is TRBD2 (5 bases). The germline V gene encodes CDR1 SGHTA and CDR2 FQGNSA. V was clipped by 0 bases and J by 4 bases, with 8 bases between them. CDR3 length: 14 amino acids. The CDR3 coding sequence is TGTGCCAGCAGCTTAGCCGCTAGCTCAGATACGCAGTATTTT. Its protein is CASSLAASSDTQYF.

The V and J genes are TRBV6-2 or TRBV6-3 and TRBJ2-3; possibly TRBD1 or TRBD2 for D (7 bases each). The CDR3 runs 16 residues. Trimming took 5 bases from V and 0 from J, leaving 15 bases between them. Germline loops: CDR1 MNHEY, CDR2 SVGEGT. The CDR3 sequence is CASSPGGTASTDTQYF. CDR3 sequence (DNA): TGTGCCAGCAGTCCCGGGGGGACAGCTAGCACAGATACGCAGTATTTT.

This clonotype occurred a few times. The chain carries TRBV5-6 and TRBJ2-5; D not resolved. The germline V gene has CDR1 SGHDT and CDR2 YYEEEE. Between the trimmed V and J ends, which lost 1 base and 2 bases, there was a span of 12 bases. This CDR3 comprises 15 residues. CDR3 sequence reads: CASSLFQRAQETQYF. The CDR3, as DNA: TGTGCCAGCAGCTTGTTTCAGAGAGCGCAAGAGACCCAGTACTTC.

The genes are TRBV18 and TRBJ2-1; no clear D gene. Trimming removed 1 base from V and 5 bases from J, with 3 bases in between. This CDR3 comprises 12 residues. Germline CDR1 KGHSH, CDR2 LQKENI. CDR3: CASSPQNNEQFF. DNA of the CDR3: TGTGCCAGCTCACCACAAAACAATGAGCAGTTCTTC.

The chain carries TRBV6-1 and TRBJ2-1, with TRBD2 matching over 8 bases. Germline lookup yields CDR1 MNHNS and CDR2 SASEGT. The junction had 17 bases not matched to a gene; V was cut back by 6 bases and J by 4 bases. This CDR3 is 18 amino acids long. CDR3 protein: CASSPHGRAGSVYNEQFF. The CDR3 bases are TGTGCCAGCAGCCCCCACGGGAGGGCCGGTTCTGTATACAATGAGCAGTTCTTC.

The V call is TRBV24-1, the J call TRBJ2-3; no firm D call. Germline CDR1 and CDR2: KGHDR and SFDVKD. Trimming took off 8 bases at V and 2 bases at J, with 10 bases between the two ends. The CDR3 spans 13 residues. The CDR3, as DNA: TGTGCCACCAAAGGGTTAGTCACAGATACGCAGTATTTT. This encodes CATKGLVTDTQYF.

The rearrangement joins TRBV15 to TRBJ2-3, with 8 bases matching TRBD2. CDR1 and CDR2 from the germline V gene are LNHNV and YYDKDF (reference sequence). The CDR3 covers 15 residues. V was pared by 6 bases and J by 0 bases, with 5 bases of the junction left unmatched. The CDR3 sequence: CATRTSVQSTDTQYF. The CDR3 DNA follows: TGTGCCACCAGGACTAGCGTCCAAAGCACAGATACGCAGTATTTT.

This clonotype was recorded a few times. The chain employs TRBV20-1 and TRBJ2-5; the D gene is possibly TRBD2 (5 bases). Trimming stripped 3 bases from V and 1 base from J, with 21 bases between. The CDR3 totals 17 residues. Germline assignment: CDR1 DFQATT and CDR2 SNEGSKA (reference sequence). The chain's CDR3 is CSASGIEGGSVQETQYF. DNA of the CDR3: TGCAGTGCTAGTGGGATTGAAGGCGGGTCGGTCCAAGAGACCCAGTACTTC.

The chain uses TRBV3-1 and TRBJ2-5; 9 positions match TRBD1. There are 14 residues in the CDR3. Germline trimming cut 8 bases from V and 2 bases from J; bases unmatched to any gene: 6. Germline loops: CDR1 LGHDT, CDR2 YNNKEL (reference sequence). The CDR3 loop is CASLDRGGQETQYF. In DNA form, the CDR3 reads TGTGCCAGCTTGGACAGGGGAGGACAAGAGACCCAGTACTTC.

Of note for this clonotype: A much larger clone lies a single base off, so this may be a read error. The chain carries TRBV3-1 and TRBJ2-5; 12 bases match TRBD2. The CDR3 length is 15 residues. Losses at the gene ends were 4 bases for V and 11 bases for J; bases not matched to a gene: 11. Germline V lookup: CDR1 LGHDT, CDR2 YNNKEL (reference sequence). The CDR3 sequence: CASSPTSGRLGEQYF. CDR3 bases: TGTGCCAGCAGCCCAACTAGCGGGAGGTTGGGTGAGCAGTACTTC.

DNA for the CDR3: TGCGCCAGCAGCCTCGACAGGGCAGGCGATGGGCAGTTCTTC. It codes for CASSLDRAGDGQFF. This rearrangement joins TRBV5-1 to TRBJ2-1, with TRBD1 identical over 7 bases. The germline CDR1 and CDR2 sequences are SGHRS and YFSETQ. The J segment lost 12 bases and the V segment lost 4 bases, leaving 13 bases of the junction unmatched. The CDR3 loop spans 14 amino acids.

The chain combines TRBV7-6 with TRBJ1-2, with 8 bases lining up with TRBD1. The CDR3 totals 17 residues. The ends lost 1 base at V and 8 bases at J; junction bases unmatched: 15. Per the germline V gene, CDR1 is SGHVS and CDR2 is FNYEAQ. The DNA of the CDR3 is TGTGCCAGCAGCTTAGGTGCACCCGGGACAGGCCTTGGGGGCTACACCTTC. Its translation: CASSLGAPGTGLGGYTF.

There are a few counts of this clonotype. V and J are TRBV4-3 and TRBJ1-2, with TRBD1 matching over 10 bases. The J segment lost 5 bases and the V segment lost 1 base, leaving 4 bases of the junction unmatched. Germline V CDR1 and CDR2: LGHNA, YSLEER. This CDR3 has 15 residues. CDR3 region: CASSQGTGGNYGYTF. CDR3 coding DNA: TGCGCCAGCAGCCAAGGGACAGGGGGTAATTATGGCTACACCTTC.

This clonotype was seen a few times. The rearrangement uses TRBV28 and TRBJ2-5, with D possibly being TRBD1 or TRBD2 (7 bases each). The V end lost 3 bases, the J end lost 1 base, and 15 bases lay between the germline ends. CDR1 MDHEN and CDR2 SYDVKM come from the germline V gene. The length of the CDR3 is 16 residues. The CDR3 reads CASSLGGAGGQETQYF. Written as DNA, the CDR3 is TGTGCCAGCAGTTTGGGGGGGGCAGGGGGCCAAGAGACCCAGTACTTC.

The sample holds one count of this clonotype. A much bigger clone sits one base away, suggesting this may be a read error. The chain uses TRBV5-1 and TRBJ2-7, with D perhaps TRBD2 (7 bases). The V gene lost 6 bases and the J gene lost 4 bases, with 23 bases spanning the gap. The CDR3 totals 16 residues. CDR1 and CDR2 from the germline V gene are SGHRS and YFSETQ. CDR3 sequence (DNA): TGCGCCAGCACCTCACGGGGGAGGGCAGGGGCATACGAGCAGTACTTC. Its protein product is CASTSRGRAGAYEQYF. Full variable domain (rest looked up from reference TRBV5-1 and TRBJ2-7): KAGVTQTPRYLIKTRGQQVTLSCSPISGHRSVSWYQQTPGQGLQFLFEYFSETQRNKGNFPGRFSGRQFSNSRSEMNVSTLELGDSALYLCASTSRGRAGAYEQYFGPGTRLTVT.

The genes are TRBV5-4 and TRBJ2-7, with 13 bases aligning to TRBD2. V shed 4 bases, J shed 6 bases, and the junction held 10 bases outside the gene matches. The length of the CDR3 is 16 residues. The V gene's germline CDR1 is SGHNT and CDR2 YYREEE (reference sequence). The CDR3 sequence is CASSPTSGRAVCEQYF. CDR3 coding DNA: TGTGCCAGCAGCCCCACTAGCGGGAGGGCCGTGTGCGAGCAGTACTTC.